The 22 T cell receptor beta chains in this list originate from one sample, sequenced in a study of T-cell reconstitution after alpha-beta-depleted transplantation in children. Preparation of the TCRbeta library was carried out with unique molecular identifiers. One entry per CDR3 protein results from TCRdb running MiXCR on the PCR reads. In the table there are around 450,000 distinct CDR3 sequences, about 10% of which are singletons. The sequencing used PBMCs, collected before TCRalphabeta/CD19-depleted stem cell transplant. The source is a child aged 2-15 years with inherited bone marrow failure, due to receive a stem cell transplant.

This clonotype showed up many times. The chain couples TRBV20-1 to TRBJ2-7, with 8 bases aligning to TRBD2. This CDR3 spans 13 amino acids. Trimming cost V 3 bases and J 6 bases; bases outside gene matches: 7. Germline values: CDR1 DFQATT, CDR2 SNEGSKA (reference sequence). Written as DNA, the CDR3 is TGCAGTGCTAGCCGGGGACTAGGGACCGAGCAGTACTTC. It codes for CSASRGLGTEQYF.

This clonotype was seen many times. The V and J genes are TRBV7-8 and TRBJ2-2, with TRBD2 matching 11 bases. V was clipped by 2 bases and J by 3 bases; unmatched bases: 2. CDR1 SGHVS and CDR2 FQNEAQ come from the germline V gene. This CDR3 spans 16 amino acids. This CDR3 is CASSLPGLADTGELFF. In DNA form, the CDR3 reads TGTGCCAGCAGCTTACCGGGACTAGCGGACACCGGGGAGCTGTTTTTT. Full variable domain (rest looked up from reference TRBV7-8 and TRBJ2-2): GAGVSQSPRYKVAKRGQDVALRCDPISGHVSLFWYQQALGQGPEFLTYFQNEAQLDKSGLPSDRFFAERPEGSVSTLKIQRTQQEDSAVYLCASSLPGLADTGELFFGEGSRLTVL.

This clonotype occurred many times. This chain connects TRBV11-2 to TRBJ2-7; 7 nucleotides agree with TRBD1. The V gene end was trimmed by 5 bases and the J gene end by 6 bases; junction bases not matched to a gene: 13. Germline loops: CDR1 SGHAT, CDR2 FQNNGV. This CDR3 spans 15 amino acids. CDR3 sequence (DNA): TGTGCCAGCAGCGTCAACAGGGGCCTAATGATCGAGCAGTACTTC. Protein product: CASSVNRGLMIEQYF.

This clonotype has a count of ten or more. The chain recombines TRBV29-1 with TRBJ2-7; D is ambiguous. Trimming took off 1 base at V and 2 bases at J, with 15 bases between the two ends. Germline loops: CDR1 SQVTM, CDR2 ANQGSEA. The CDR3 contains 15 residues. The CDR3 is CSVEVRQLSPYEQYF. Here the CDR3 DNA reads TGCAGCGTTGAAGTACGGCAGTTAAGCCCCTACGAGCAGTACTTC.

This clonotype has at least ten counts. The V gene is TRBV5-1, the J gene TRBJ2-5; 7 bases are a match to TRBD1. Germline CDR1 SGHRS, CDR2 YFSETQ. V trimming: 4 bases; J trimming: 5 bases; junction bases outside the gene matches: 11. The CDR3 has 15 residues. The CDR3 region is CASSRDSPTGETQYF. CDR3 nucleotides: TGCGCCAGCAGCCGGGACAGTCCTACGGGGGAGACCCAGTACTTC.

In its sample, this clonotype was seen many times. The chain has TRBV18 and TRBJ2-1; 14 bases map to TRBD2. The CDR3 is 21 residues long. J gave up 3 bases and V 1 base, and 14 bases lay outside the gene matches. Per germline, CDR1 KGHSH and CDR2 LQKENI. CDR3 DNA sequence: TGTGCCAGCTCACCACGACTAGCGGGAGGGCCCTGGGTTAGAAGCTACAATGAGCAGTTCTTC. Amino acid sequence: CASSPRLAGGPWVRSYNEQFF.

This clonotype was detected ten times or more. The chain joins TRBV5-1 to TRBJ2-2; 8 bases agree with TRBD1. The CDR3 length is 16 residues. Trimming took 7 bases from V and 6 from J; bases not matched to a gene: 14. Germline-derived CDR1 and CDR2 are SGHRS and YFSETQ. The DNA of the CDR3 is TGCGCCAGCCGACAGAACCCAGGGGGCGAGCCCGGGGAGCTGTTTTTT. This gives the protein CASRQNPGGEPGELFF. The full variable domain, completed using reference TRBV5-1 and TRBJ2-2, is KAGVTQTPRYLIKTRGQQVTLSCSPISGHRSVSWYQQTPGQGLQFLFEYFSETQRNKGNFPGRFSGRQFSNSRSEMNVSTLELGDSALYLCASRQNPGGEPGELFFGEGSRLTVL.

This clonotype was seen ten or more times. The chain has TRBV15 and TRBJ1-5, with 7 bases fitting TRBD1. Germline loops: CDR1 LNHNV, CDR2 YYDKDF (reference sequence). The CDR3 is 14 amino acids. V shed 8 bases and J 0 bases; nucleotides not matched to a gene: 4. CDR3 nucleotide sequence: TGTGCCACCGGACAGGCATATAGCAATCAGCCCCAGCATTTT. Encoded protein: CATGQAYSNQPQHF.

This clonotype occurred many times. The V and J genes are TRBV6-2 or TRBV6-3 and TRBJ2-1; D gene unclear. This CDR3 has 11 amino acids. The germline CDR1 and CDR2 sequences are MNHEY and SVGEGT. V was pared by 2 bases and J by 10 bases, with 6 bases between. CDR3 loop: CASSYLKEQFF. Written as DNA, the CDR3 is TGTGCCAGCAGTTACCTAAAGGAGCAGTTCTTC.

Many counts were recorded for this clonotype. This chain joins TRBV6-1 and TRBJ2-7; 7 bases fit TRBD1. The germline V gene encodes CDR1 MNHNS and CDR2 SASEGT. The CDR3 covers 16 residues. The V segment lost 2 bases and the J segment 3 bases; nucleotides outside the gene matches: 10. The CDR3, as DNA: TGTGCCAGCAGTGAAAGAGTACAGGGGTGGTTCTACGAGCAGTACTTC. Residues: CASSERVQGWFYEQYF.

This clonotype occurred many times. CDR3 coding DNA: TGTGCCAGCAGTTACTCGTACCACCGGGGAATCGAGCAGTACTTC. This encodes CASSYSYHRGIEQYF. The rearrangement links TRBV6-5 to TRBJ2-7, with D maybe TRBD2 (5 bases). CDR1 is MNHEY and CDR2 is SVGAGI in the germline V gene. The CDR3 length is 15 residues. The V and J ends lost 0 bases and 6 bases respectively, with 15 bases between them.

This clonotype was recorded many times. The gene calls are TRBV20-1 and TRBJ1-5, with a tentative D call TRBD1 (6 bases). The germline gives CDR1 DFQATT, CDR2 SNEGSKA (reference sequence). CDR3 size: 15 residues. The V end was cut by 0 bases, the J end by 2 bases, with 11 bases between. The CDR3 region is CSARDWGQGNQPQHF. CDR3 bases: TGCAGTGCTAGAGATTGGGGGCAAGGCAATCAGCCCCAGCATTTT.

This clonotype was recorded many times. The J gene is TRBJ2-1, the V gene TRBV5-1; TRBD2 aligns across 9 bases. The CDR3 loop spans 16 amino acids. V was clipped by 0 bases and J by 6 bases; unmatched bases: 7. The germline V gene has CDR1 SGHRS and CDR2 YFSETQ. DNA for the CDR3: TGCGCCAGCAGCTTGGCCGATAGCGGGAGATTCAATGAGCAGTTCTTC. This gives the protein CASSLADSGRFNEQFF.

The V gene is TRBV30, the J gene TRBJ1-2, with a tentative D call TRBD1 (5 bases). The CDR3 consists of 14 residues. The germline gives CDR1 GTSNPN, CDR2 SVGIG (reference sequence). V lost 0 bases to trimming and J lost 4 bases, with 12 bases between them. The CDR3: CAWSVTEGSYGYTF. The CDR3 coding sequence is TGTGCCTGGAGTGTAACCGAGGGGAGCTATGGCTACACCTTC.

This rearrangement joins TRBV2 to TRBJ2-7; 9 nucleotides align to TRBD1. The germline V gene has CDR1 SNHLY and CDR2 FYNNEI. V shed 5 bases, J shed 1 base, and the junction held 6 bases outside the gene matches. The CDR3 extends over 15 amino acids. CDR3 region: CASSKGGQGSYEQYF. Here the CDR3 DNA reads TGTGCCAGCAGTAAAGGGGGACAGGGTTCCTACGAGCAGTACTTC.

This clonotype has just a few counts. The V call is TRBV28, the J call TRBJ2-3; 12 bases are a match to TRBD2. The ends lost 2 bases at V and 4 bases at J; junction bases unmatched: 19. The CDR3 sequence is 21 residues long. Germline V gene data show CDR1 as MDHEN and CDR2 as SYDVKM. The CDR3, as DNA: TGTGCCAGCAGTTTAAGTCAGAACGTCCTAGCGGGAGGGCCCTATCCAGATACGCAGTATTTT. It translates to CASSLSQNVLAGGPYPDTQYF.

This clonotype was counted at least ten times. CDR3: CASSLWAGVRTDTQYF. CDR3 bases: TGTGCCAGCAGCTTATGGGCGGGAGTACGCACAGATACGCAGTATTTT. The chain has TRBV7-6 and TRBJ2-3, with 7 bases matching TRBD2. The V and J ends lost 2 bases and 1 base, in that order; junction bases with no gene match: 6. The CDR3 has 16 residues. Per germline, CDR1 SGHVS and CDR2 FNYEAQ.

Many counts were recorded for this clonotype. The chain carries TRBV7-8 and TRBJ1-5, with D hard to call. V was trimmed by 1 base and J by 0 bases, leaving 10 bases between them. Germline CDR1 reads SGHVS; CDR2 reads FQNEAQ. This CDR3 is built from 16 residues. CDR3 amino acids: CASSLEGPFSNQPQHF. CDR3 bases: TGTGCCAGCAGCTTAGAAGGACCCTTTAGCAATCAGCCCCAGCATTTT.

There are a few counts of this clonotype. The genes are TRBV5-4 and TRBJ1-1, with D tentatively TRBD1 (5 bases). V was cut by 0 bases and J by 1 base, with 7 bases left in between. Germline CDR1 and CDR2: SGHNT and YYREEE (reference sequence). The CDR3 loop spans 14 amino acids. CDR3 in DNA: TGTGCCAGCAGCTTGGAACAGGCGAACACTGAAGCTTTCTTT. This sequence encodes CASSLEQANTEAFF.

This clonotype was counted at least ten times. The chain has TRBV7-9 and TRBJ2-5; perhaps TRBD2 as D (5 bases). Looked up from germline, CDR1 is SEHNR and CDR2 is FQNEAQ (reference sequence). The V end was cut by 5 bases, the J end by 6 bases, with 16 bases between. The CDR3 is 14 residues long. Here the CDR3 DNA reads TGTGCCAGCAGCCCCCCCGAAGGAGGACAGACCCAGTACTTC. The encoded protein is CASSPPEGGQTQYF.

At least ten counts were recorded for this clonotype. The rearrangement links TRBV7-2 to TRBJ1-3, with TRBD1 matching over 7 bases. After removal of 5 bases from V and 4 bases from J, the junction contained 8 bases not matched to a gene. Per germline, CDR1 SGHTA and CDR2 FQGNSA. The CDR3 is made up of 15 amino acids. CDR3 coding DNA: TGTGCCAGCAGCCGCCAAACAGGGGTCGGAAACACCATATATTTT. As protein: CASSRQTGVGNTIYF.

This clonotype was detected many times. J is TRBJ1-6 and V is TRBV27, with D possibly being TRBD1 (6 bases). Trimming removed 4 bases from V and 7 bases from J, with 11 bases in between. CDR1 is MNHEY and CDR2 is SMNVEV in the germline V gene (reference sequence). CDR3 length: 14 residues. CDR3 loop: CASSWYRANSPLHF. In DNA, the CDR3 is TGTGCCAGCAGTTGGTACAGGGCAAATTCACCCCTCCACTTT.